One sample yielded the 29 T cell receptor beta chains listed below, sequenced in a study of T-cell memory formation after mild COVID-19. Each CDR3 protein is one row after TCRdb ran MiXCR on the 5' RACE reads. The sample has 200,000 to 300,000 distinct CDR3 sequences; 8% to 10% are singletons. The specimen was PBMCs or a T cell subset sorted from them (not recorded which). The source is a man aged 18 to 30 who had mild COVID-19 (a few samples of this study predate the infection). Cell type and time point are not known.

V gene TRBV5-1 combines with J gene TRBJ2-7; TRBD1 is a possible D gene (7 bases). Germline-derived CDR1 and CDR2 are SGHRS and YFSETQ. The CDR3 contains 14 residues. Trimming left V 2 bases short and J 2 bases short, with 11 bases between. The CDR3 DNA reads TGCGCCAGCAGCTTCAGGGGGGATACCTACGAGCAGTACTTC. Amino acids: CASSFRGDTYEQYF.

This clonotype was recorded a few times. The CDR3 loop is CATTHGGLRAGAYEQYV. CDR3 DNA: TGTGCCACCACCCACGGTGGGCTCCGAGCGGGGGCGTACGAGCAGTACGTC. The chain joins TRBV6-2 or TRBV6-3 to TRBJ2-7; TRBD2 agrees at 8 bases. Looked up from germline, CDR1 is MNHEY and CDR2 is SVGEGT. The V and J ends lost 10 bases and 4 bases, in that order; junction bases with no gene match: 21. There are 17 residues in the CDR3.

In its sample, this clonotype was seen a few times. The V and J genes are TRBV7-9 and TRBJ2-3; 9 bases line up with TRBD2. Germline CDR1 and CDR2: SEHNR and FQNEAQ (reference sequence). J was trimmed by 6 bases and V by 5 bases; bases with no gene match: 15. The CDR3 extends over 17 amino acids. The CDR3 sequence: CASSIPREGAILDTQYF. The CDR3 coding sequence is TGTGCCAGCAGCATCCCGCGGGAGGGGGCGATACTGGATACGCAGTATTTT.

This clonotype occurred a few times. An end of the junction does not agree with germline; a read error may underlie this. CDR3 sequence: CASSQGNGDF. CDR3 bases: TGCGCCAGCAGCCAGGGAAACGGGGACTTC. The chain combines TRBV5-1 with TRBJ2-4; the D call may be TRBD1 or TRBD2 (5 bases each). Germline V gene lookup returns CDR1 SGHRS and CDR2 YFSETQ. The CDR3 has 10 amino acids. The whole variable domain, remainder taken from reference TRBV5-1 and TRBJ2-4, is KAGVTQTPRYLIKTRGQQVTLSCSPISGHRSVSWYQQTPGQGLQFLFEYFSETQRNKGNFPGRFSGRQFSNSRSEMNVSTLELGDSALYLCASSQGNGDFGAGTRLSVL.

The CDR3 bases are TGTGCCAGCACGGAAGGTCATACCTACGAGCAGTACGTC. Protein sequence: CASTEGHTYEQYV. V gene TRBV28 combines with J gene TRBJ2-7, with D unresolved. The CDR3 contains 13 residues. Trimming stripped 7 bases from V and 2 bases from J, with 12 bases between. CDR1 is MDHEN and CDR2 is SYDVKM in the germline V gene.

The rearrangement uses TRBV7-3 and TRBJ2-2; D is uncertain. Per germline, CDR1 SGHTA and CDR2 FQGTGA. Trimming took off 7 bases at V and 8 bases at J, with 11 bases between the two ends. The length of the CDR3 is 12 residues. The CDR3 region is CASNDKAGELFF. CDR3 coding DNA: TGTGCCAGCAACGATAAAGCGGGGGAGCTGTTTTTT.

The chain couples TRBV7-9 to TRBJ2-5, with D possibly TRBD2 on 6 matching bases. The V end was cut by 2 bases, the J end by 1 base, with 8 bases between. Germline CDR1 reads SEHNR; CDR2 reads FQNEAQ (reference sequence). The CDR3 covers 14 residues. The CDR3 spells CASSLRGTQETQYF. CDR3 bases: TGTGCCAGCAGCTTACGGGGGACCCAAGAGACCCAGTACTTC.

This clonotype has ten or more counts. This chain uses TRBV5-1 with TRBJ2-5; D is tentatively TRBD1 or TRBD2 (5 bases each). V was trimmed by 2 bases and J by 2 bases, leaving 10 bases between them. Germline V CDR1 and CDR2: SGHRS, YFSETQ. The CDR3 is made up of 14 amino acids. The CDR3 coding sequence is TGCGCCAGCAGCTTCGGGACGGATCAAGAGACCCAGTACTTC. Residues: CASSFGTDQETQYF. The full variable domain, in which reference TRBV5-1 and TRBJ2-5 provide the parts outside the CDR3, is KAGVTQTPRYLIKTRGQQVTLSCSPISGHRSVSWYQQTPGQGLQFLFEYFSETQRNKGNFPGRFSGRQFSNSRSEMNVSTLELGDSALYLCASSFGTDQETQYFGPGTRLLVL.

This clonotype was seen only a few times. The rearrangement links TRBV7-9 to TRBJ2-3; 7 bases align to TRBD1. This CDR3 has 15 residues. The V gene end was trimmed by 4 bases and the J gene end by 2 bases; junction bases not matched to a gene: 6. The germline CDR1 and CDR2 sequences are SEHNR and FQNEAQ (reference sequence). The chain's CDR3 is CASSSYRGSTDTQYF. CDR3 coding DNA: TGTGCCAGCAGCTCGTACAGGGGATCCACAGATACGCAGTATTTT. Full variable domain (missing parts from reference TRBV7-9 and TRBJ2-3): DTGVSQNPRHKITKRGQNVTFRCDPISEHNRLYWYRQTLGQGPEFLTYFQNEAQLEKSRLLSDRFSAERPKGSFSTLEIQRTEQGDSAMYLCASSSYRGSTDTQYFGPGTRLTVL.

This clonotype came up many times. J is TRBJ2-7 and V is TRBV2; a weak D match, TRBD2 (6 bases). Germline V gene data show CDR1 as SNHLY and CDR2 as FYNNEI. V lost 5 bases and J 7 bases, leaving 15 bases between the germline ends. The CDR3 is made up of 13 amino acids. The chain's CDR3 is CASSPLPGDEQYF. The CDR3 DNA reads TGTGCCAGCAGTCCACTGCCGGGGGATGAGCAGTACTTC.

For the CDR3, the DNA is TGTGCCAGCAGCTTGGAGACTAGCGGCTACAATGAGCAGTTCTTC. Amino acid sequence: CASSLETSGYNEQFF. This chain uses TRBV5-5 with TRBJ2-1, with 9 positions matching TRBD2. The length of the CDR3 is 15 residues. Germline lookup yields CDR1 SGHKS and CDR2 YYEKEE (reference sequence). V lost 0 bases to trimming and J lost 3 bases; unmatched junction nucleotides: 1.

The J gene is TRBJ2-2, the V gene TRBV6-5; 10 nucleotides agree with TRBD1. Germline V gene data show CDR1 as MNHEY and CDR2 as SVGAGI. The trim removed 9 bases at V and 5 bases at J, leaving 3 bases unmatched. CDR3 length: 13 residues. Here the CDR3 DNA reads TGTGCCAGTGGACAGGGGGAGACCGGGGAGCTGTTTTTT. It translates to CASGQGETGELFF.

This clonotype has a count of ten or more. V usage is TRBV5-1 and J usage is TRBJ2-5; the D gene is possibly TRBD1 (6 bases). Germline CDR1 reads SGHRS; CDR2 reads YFSETQ. There are 14 residues in the CDR3. V lost 5 bases and J 3 bases, leaving 14 bases between the germline ends. The CDR3 region has the DNA TGCGCCAGCAGGAGGTGGGCAGGGGAAGAGACCCAGTACTTC. Its translation: CASRRWAGEETQYF.

The CDR3 DNA reads as TGCAGCGTTGAATTACAGGGGTCCACTGAAGCTTTCTTT. Translated: CSVELQGSTEAFF. The chain has TRBV29-1 and TRBJ1-1, with 7 nucleotides matching TRBD1. J was trimmed by 4 bases and V by 2 bases; bases with no gene match: 4. This CDR3 is 13 amino acids long. Looked up from germline, CDR1 is SQVTM and CDR2 is ANQGSEA.

A single count supports this clonotype. The rearrangement links TRBV20-1 to TRBJ2-1; no clear D gene. Germline assignment: CDR1 DFQATT and CDR2 SNEGSKA (reference sequence). This CDR3 has 11 residues. Trimming shortened V by 3 bases and J by 7 bases, and 7 bases separated the two germline ends. The chain's CDR3 is CSASERNEQFF. CDR3 nucleotide sequence: TGCAGTGCTAGTGAGAGGAATGAGCAGTTCTTC.

The chain is built from TRBV4-1 and TRBJ1-1; D is unclear. CDR1 and CDR2 from the germline V gene are MGHRA and YSYEKL. The CDR3 sequence is 12 residues long. The V end lost 5 bases, the J end lost 5 bases, and 9 bases lay between the germline ends. As DNA, the CDR3 is TGCGCCAGCAGCGGGGTACAAACTGAAGCTTTCTTT. Its translation: CASSGVQTEAFF.

V usage is TRBV6-5 and J usage is TRBJ2-1; D is possibly TRBD1 or TRBD2 (5 bases each). Trimming took 6 bases from V and 6 from J, leaving 12 bases between them. The CDR3 covers 13 residues. CDR1 MNHEY and CDR2 SVGAGI come from the germline V gene. CDR3 coding DNA: TGTGCCAGCAGACCGGGACCGAGCAATGAGCAGTTCTTC. Its protein is CASRPGPSNEQFF.

The table lists this clonotype with a few counts. The gene calls are TRBV23-1 and TRBJ2-5; no clear D. TRBV23-1 is reported as an ORF; its role is uncertain. The CDR3 extends over 22 amino acids. V was cut by 0 bases and J by 4 bases, with 33 bases left in between. The CDR3 region is CASSQSKERRNYPNLSRETQYF. For the CDR3, the DNA is TGCGCCAGCAGTCAATCGAAGGAGAGACGAAACTATCCCAACCTGTCGCGAGAGACCCAGTACTTC.

The sample holds a few counts of this clonotype. The gene calls are TRBV5-1 and TRBJ2-3; 9 nucleotides line up with TRBD2. The trim removed 0 bases at V and 3 bases at J, leaving 8 bases unmatched. The germline CDR1 and CDR2 sequences are SGHRS and YFSETQ. This CDR3 has 17 amino acids. The CDR3 DNA reads TGCGCCAGCAGCTTGGTCTGGCGGGGGGGAGCTACAGATACGCAGTATTTT. Translation: CASSLVWRGGATDTQYF.

The gene calls are TRBV29-1 and TRBJ2-7; D uncertain. V was shortened by 4 bases and J by 1 base, with 11 bases between the two germline ends. The CDR3 sequence is 13 residues long. Germline lookup yields CDR1 SQVTM and CDR2 ANQGSEA. The CDR3 region has the DNA TGCAGCGTTGCGGTGACTTTATCCTACGAGCAGTACTTC. Its protein product is CSVAVTLSYEQYF.

V usage is TRBV7-9 and J usage is TRBJ1-6; D unresolved. The CDR3 totals 15 residues. CDR1 SEHNR and CDR2 FQNEAQ come from the germline V gene (reference sequence). The ends were cut back, 5 bases at V and 10 bases at J, with 18 bases in the middle. The CDR3 loop is CASSNRAQSISPLHF. CDR3 sequence (DNA): TGTGCCAGCAGCAACCGGGCCCAGAGTATCTCACCCCTCCACTTT.

This rearrangement joins TRBV24-1 to TRBJ2-5; D tentatively reads TRBD1 or TRBD2 (5 bases each). The ends were cut back, 4 bases at V and 5 bases at J, with 10 bases in the middle. The CDR3 totals 13 residues. Germline CDR1 and CDR2: KGHDR and SFDVKD. The CDR3 here is CATSDLRGETQYF. DNA of the CDR3: TGTGCCACCAGTGACCTGAGGGGCGAGACCCAGTACTTC.

This clonotype was counted only a few times. The genes are TRBV7-9 and TRBJ2-5; TRBD1 agrees at 10 bases. CDR1 and CDR2 (germline): SEHNR, FQNEAQ (reference sequence). The length of the CDR3 is 16 residues. V gave up 2 bases and J gave up 3 bases; unmatched junction bases: 6. In DNA, the CDR3 is TGTGCCAGCAGCTTAATCGGGACAGGGGCTAAAGAGACCCAGTACTTC. Its translation: CASSLIGTGAKETQYF.

This clonotype has only a few counts. V gene TRBV4-1 combines with J gene TRBJ1-3, with 9 bases identical to TRBD1. This CDR3 comprises 17 residues. After removal of 1 base from V and 1 base from J, the junction contained 5 bases not matched to a gene. Germline V gives CDR1 MGHRA, CDR2 YSYEKL. The CDR3 DNA reads TGCGCCAGCAGCCAAGCCTCCGGGACAGGGTCTGGAAACACCATATATTTT. Its translation: CASSQASGTGSGNTIYF.

The rearrangement uses TRBV18 and TRBJ1-6; TRBD1 might be the D (5 bases). Germline CDR1 and CDR2: KGHSH and LQKENI. Deletions cut 6 bases from V and 5 bases from J, with 11 bases between. The CDR3 has 14 residues. The chain's CDR3 is CASSGESDNSPLHF. CDR3 in DNA: TGTGCCAGCTCGGGGGAGTCAGATAATTCACCCCTCCACTTT.

This clonotype was seen only a few times. The chain is built from TRBV7-2 and TRBJ2-5; D not certain. From germline, CDR1 is SGHTA and CDR2 FQGNSA. V dropped 8 bases and J dropped 1 base, with 11 bases sitting between them. The CDR3 runs to 13 residues. The CDR3 region is CASSSTTQETQYF. The CDR3 region has the DNA TGTGCCAGCTCCTCGACAACCCAAGAGACCCAGTACTTC.

This clonotype has ten or more counts. The gene calls are TRBV5-1 and TRBJ1-2; 7 bases agree with TRBD1. With 4 bases clipped from V and 4 bases from J, the junction kept 7 bases outside the gene matches. This CDR3 is built from 14 residues. Germline V gives CDR1 SGHRS, CDR2 YFSETQ. The CDR3 region has the DNA TGCGCCAGCAGCCCGCCCGGACAGGCCTATGGCTACACCTTC. Translation gives CASSPPGQAYGYTF.

This clonotype came up a few times. The CDR3 region is CASGERGIANTGELFF. CDR3 nucleotide sequence: TGCGCCAGCGGAGAGCGAGGAATCGCGAACACCGGGGAGCTGTTTTTT. This sequence joins TRBV5-1 and TRBJ2-2; D remains unclear. The CDR3 totals 16 residues. With 7 bases removed from V and 0 bases from J, the gap between germline ends came to 16 bases. Germline V lookup: CDR1 SGHRS, CDR2 YFSETQ.

Many counts were recorded for this clonotype. The V gene is TRBV5-6, the J gene TRBJ2-3; D is perhaps TRBD2 (5 bases). V was clipped by 0 bases and J by 1 base, with 6 bases between them. Per the germline V gene, CDR1 is SGHDT and CDR2 is YYEEEE. This CDR3 spans 14 amino acids. This CDR3 reads CASSLEEGTDTQYF. The CDR3 coding sequence is TGTGCCAGCAGCTTGGAGGAGGGCACAGATACGCAGTATTTT.